This TCR beta chain stems from a study of blood T cell repertoires in COVID-19 (dated by TCRdb to the early 2020s). With regard to the full study: Samples covering the acute and convalescent phases of COVID-19 were provided by collaborators in the United States, Italy and Spain. The dataset comprised deeply sampled blood TCRbeta repertoires from subjects exposed to, actively infected with, or recovered from COVID-19. Where HLA class I and class II types were available, the types were taken from metadata supplied by the sample provider, not from assay-based typing. Sample metadata almost always included a de-identified subject ID, COVID-19 status, age in years and sex. The repertoires were released in a freely available public database meant as a resource for research on the immune response to SARS-CoV-2. The prospective study material was composed of cDNA or gDNA derived from T cells, B-cell-depleted T cells, or PBMCs. Samples came from the ongoing ImmuneRACE study (first 160 participants) plus 1,254 subjects from 6 global collaborators. Overall results and qualifications from the work: How much clinical and demographic metadata was included differed by source and by participant, and the metadata was provided uncurated.

CDR1 and CDR2 are drawn from the germline V gene: SGHAT, FQNNGV. From cysteine to phenylalanine, the CDR3 is 11 amino acids long. This entry keeps only the CDR3 DNA: 33 bases, framed from base 1. V is shortened by 5 bases, J by 7 bases, and the region joining them spans 8 bases. Whole blood was collected in K2EDTA tubes by collaborating institutions according to the institutions' own protocols. For TCRbeta analysis, collaborators shipped samples as frozen whole blood, isolated PBMCs, or DNA extracted from either of those sample types. TCRbeta CDR3 regions were amplified from genomic DNA using the immunoSEQ Assay, a bias-controlled multiplex PCR. As for the authors' bioinformatics: The number of nucleated cells in each sample was estimated from the amplification of reference gene primers within the assay. To quantify the absolute abundance of each unique TCRbeta CDR3 rearrangement, sequence reads were collapsed and filtered. For each sample, productive Simpson clonality was calculated by taking the square root of Simpson's diversity index across productive rearrangements. Drawn from immuneACCESS, this table holds only the in-frame rearrangements with V and J called that TCRdb kept. Clones are partly lost; checked studies trace under half to an unresolved V gene and leave the rest unexplained. The V and J calls and the clone size are those of that table, but D and trimming were determined from the DNA. The sample table contains about 300,000 clones; only one count was recorded for 86% of them. The ten top clones hold 1.5% to 2% of the sample.

On this clone itself: This clone's antigen is unknown. No much larger clonotype is one base removed from it; base qualities were not supplied.

Sequenced material: peripheral blood. The rearranged segments are TRBV11-2 and TRBJ1-1, with no reliable assignment of the D segment. This receptor was taken from a woman aged 50 to 65 with acute or convalescent COVID-19. The DNA reads as follows: TGTGCCAGCAGCCCAAGCTATGAAGCTTTCTTT. Translated, it reads CASSPSYEAFF.